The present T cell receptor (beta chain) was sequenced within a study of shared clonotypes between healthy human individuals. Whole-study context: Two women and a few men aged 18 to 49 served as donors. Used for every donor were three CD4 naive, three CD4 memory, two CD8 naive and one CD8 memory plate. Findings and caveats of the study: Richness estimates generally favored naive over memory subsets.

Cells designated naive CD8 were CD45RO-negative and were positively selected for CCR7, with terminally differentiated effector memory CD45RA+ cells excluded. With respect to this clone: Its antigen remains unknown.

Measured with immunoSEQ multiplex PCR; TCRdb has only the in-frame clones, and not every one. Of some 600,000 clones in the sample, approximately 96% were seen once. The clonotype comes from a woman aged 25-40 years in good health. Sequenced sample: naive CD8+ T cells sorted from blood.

This CDR3 reads CASSHTGSYEQYF. CDR3 sequence (DNA): TGTGCCAGCAGCCATACAGGCTCCTACGAGCAGTACTTC. This chain uses TRBV14 with TRBJ2-7; weak D call: TRBD1 (5 bases). CDR1 SGHDN and CDR2 FVKESK come from the germline V gene. The CDR3 totals 13 residues. V lost 3 bases and J 0 bases, leaving 6 bases between the germline ends. Full variable domain (remainder filled in from reference TRBV14 and TRBJ2-7): EAGVTQFPSHSVIEKGQTVTLRCDPISGHDNLYWYRRVMGKEIKFLLHFVKESKQDESGMPNNRFLAERTGGTYSTLKVQPAELEDSGVYFCASSHTGSYEQYFGPGTRLTVT.